The 29 T cell receptor beta chains in this list originate from one sample, sequenced in a study of T cell responses to AZD1222 COVID-19 vaccine. Using immunoSEQ multiplex PCR, the repertoire was profiled, and TCRdb retains in-frame clones only, with some absent. The repertoire holds about 120,000 clones, with approximately 87% as singletons. The starting material was peripheral blood, obtained on day 0 of AZD1222 vaccination. The receptor set was obtained from an adult in good health.

The chain links TRBV24-1 to TRBJ2-1, with D maybe TRBD2 (6 bases). V lost 4 bases, J lost 8 bases, and 11 bases lay in between. The CDR3 is 13 amino acids. Germline assignment: CDR1 KGHDR and CDR2 SFDVKD. The CDR3 sequence is CATSEGGSHEQFF. CDR3 DNA: TGTGCCACCAGTGAAGGAGGGAGCCATGAGCAGTTCTTC.

This chain connects TRBV6-5 to TRBJ1-2; a possible D gene is TRBD1 (6 bases). CDR1 and CDR2 (germline): MNHEY, SVGAGI. CDR3 size: 14 residues. The V gene lost 3 bases and the J gene lost 5 bases, with 13 bases spanning the gap. CDR3 amino acids: CASSYTQGRYGYTF. The DNA for the CDR3 is TGTGCCAGCAGTTATACCCAGGGGAGATATGGCTACACCTTC.

V is TRBV4-2 and J is TRBJ1-6, with a tentative D call TRBD1 (6 bases). Trimming took 0 bases from V and 7 from J, leaving 10 bases between them. CDR3 length: 15 amino acids. The germline V gene encodes CDR1 LGHNA and CDR2 YNFKEQ. CDR3 bases: TGTGCCAGCAGCCAAGATCCGGACAGAAATTCACCCCTCCACTTT. Translation gives CASSQDPDRNSPLHF.

In this sample, this clone turned up many times. The J gene is TRBJ2-1, the V gene TRBV6-5, with TRBD1 matching 7 bases. Germline V gives CDR1 MNHEY, CDR2 SVGAGI. Trimming removed 1 base from V and 8 bases from J; junction bases left unmatched: 8. The CDR3 loop spans 15 amino acids. CDR3 nucleotide sequence: TGTGCCAGCAGTTACTGGGGACAGTTCTCGGATGAGCAGTTCTTC. Residues: CASSYWGQFSDEQFF.

This chain uses TRBV10-2 with TRBJ2-1; D not resolved. CDR1 and CDR2 (germline): WSHSY, SAAADI. The CDR3 has 15 amino acids. The V end lost 4 bases, the J end lost 4 bases, and 14 bases lay between the germline ends. Here the CDR3 reads CASSARKRQYNEQFF. The DNA of the CDR3 is TGCGCCAGCAGTGCCCGAAAGCGTCAATACAATGAGCAGTTCTTC.

This clone was counted a single time. This sequence joins TRBV4-2 and TRBJ1-5; D call uncertain. The CDR3 runs 16 residues. Trimming shortened V by 0 bases and J by 0 bases, and 9 bases separated the two germline ends. Germline CDR1 and CDR2: LGHNA and YNFKEQ. The CDR3 DNA follows: TGTGCCAGCAGCCAAGAAGGCGGTGTTAGCAATCAGCCCCAGCATTTT. Its protein product is CASSQEGGVSNQPQHF.

The chain couples TRBV7-6 to TRBJ2-3; D is perhaps TRBD1 (5 bases). CDR1 and CDR2 (germline): SGHVS, FNYEAQ. This CDR3 contains 17 residues. The V gene lost 1 base and the J gene lost 1 base, with 15 bases spanning the gap. DNA for the CDR3: TGTGCCAGCAGCTTAGGAAGCCGGACATCGCGCACAGATACGCAGTATTTT. This gives the protein CASSLGSRTSRTDTQYF. The full variable domain, in which reference TRBV7-6 and TRBJ2-3 provide the parts outside the CDR3, is GAGVSQSPRYKVTKRGQDVALRCDPISGHVSLYWYRQALGQGPEFLTYFNYEAQQDKSGLPNDRFSAERPEGSISTLTIQRTEQRDSAMYRCASSLGSRTSRTDTQYFGPGTRLTVL.

V is TRBV10-3 and J is TRBJ1-1, with 9 bases fitting TRBD1. V trimming: 11 bases; J trimming: 3 bases; junction bases outside the gene matches: 10. There are 14 residues in the CDR3. CDR1 is ENHRY and CDR2 is SYGVKD in the germline V gene. The CDR3 sequence is CASKDRGGYTEAFF. CDR3 nucleotide sequence: TGTGCCTCGAAGGACAGGGGCGGGTACACTGAAGCTTTCTTT.

The chain has TRBV5-4 and TRBJ1-4; D remains unclear. CDR1 is SGHNT and CDR2 is YYREEE in the germline V gene (reference sequence). The CDR3 is 14 residues long. Trimming pared 3 bases from V and 4 bases from J, leaving 10 bases between. CDR3 nucleotide sequence: TGTGCCAGCAGCTCCCCGGGGAATAATGAAAAACTGTTTTTT. This translates into CASSSPGNNEKLFF.

Points on this clone: The sample has other DNA sequences that encode this CDR3 too. The chain uses TRBV5-1 and TRBJ2-5; maybe TRBD1 (6 bases). Germline assignment: CDR1 SGHRS and CDR2 YFSETQ. The CDR3 extends over 14 amino acids. The V end was cut by 0 bases, the J end by 2 bases, with 8 bases between. The CDR3 bases are TGCGCCAGCAGCTTGGCGGGACAACAAGAGACCCAGTACTTC. It translates to CASSLAGQQETQYF.

The V and J genes are TRBV6-2 or TRBV6-3 and TRBJ2-5; 12 nucleotides match TRBD1. The CDR3 loop spans 15 amino acids. Trimming at V came to 5 bases and at J to 5 bases, leaving 6 bases not matched to a gene. Germline-derived CDR1 and CDR2 are MNHEY and SVGEGT. The CDR3 here is CASSPGTGGRETQYF. The CDR3 region has the DNA TGTGCCAGCAGTCCCGGGACAGGGGGCCGGGAGACCCAGTACTTC.

This chain uses TRBV14 with TRBJ1-1; no reliable D call. With 1 base removed from V and 10 bases from J, the gap between germline ends came to 10 bases. Germline-derived CDR1 and CDR2 are SGHDN and FVKESK. The CDR3 totals 12 residues. The DNA of the CDR3 is TGTGCCAGCAGCCAAGCAGGCCCTGGAGCTTTCTTT. It translates to CASSQAGPGAFF.

This clone was recorded once. This rearrangement joins TRBV12-3 or TRBV12-4 to TRBJ1-2; TRBD1 matches 7 bases. Unmatched junction bases numbered 2, after V lost 6 bases and J lost 1 base. This CDR3 is built from 13 residues. DNA for the CDR3: TGTGCCAGCAGGACAGGGAGTAACTATGGCTACACCTTC. Its protein product is CASRTGSNYGYTF.

The V and J genes are TRBV5-1 and TRBJ2-6, with D tentatively TRBD2 (6 bases). Germline values: CDR1 SGHRS, CDR2 YFSETQ. The CDR3 is made up of 15 amino acids. Trimming took off 4 bases at V and 0 bases at J, with 8 bases between the two ends. CDR3 sequence: CASSGGTSGANVLTF. The CDR3 DNA reads TGCGCCAGCAGCGGGGGGACCTCTGGGGCCAACGTCCTGACTTTC.

The genes are TRBV29-1 and TRBJ1-2; D gene unclear. The germline V gene encodes CDR1 SQVTM and CDR2 ANQGSEA. The CDR3 has 11 amino acids. V was cut by 7 bases and J by 1 base, with 7 bases left in between. The CDR3 nucleotides are TGCAGCGCCGGGAATAACTATGGCTACACCTTC. It codes for CSAGNNYGYTF.

The V call is TRBV5-1, the J call TRBJ1-5, with 7 bases fitting TRBD1. The length of the CDR3 is 14 residues. The V gene's germline CDR1 is SGHRS and CDR2 YFSETQ. V was clipped by 3 bases and J by 4 bases; unmatched bases: 4. CDR3 region: CASSWDSGNQPQHF. The CDR3, as DNA: TGCGCCAGCAGCTGGGACAGTGGGAATCAGCCCCAGCATTTT.

J is TRBJ1-6 and V is TRBV28; the D is unclear. Germline loops: CDR1 MDHEN, CDR2 SYDVKM. Trimming took 6 bases from V and 7 from J, leaving 16 bases between them. The CDR3 runs 15 residues. For the CDR3, the DNA is TGTGCCAGCAGCGACCGGGTTTTCGGGAATTCACCCCTCCACTTT. Protein product: CASSDRVFGNSPLHF. Combining the CDR3 with reference TRBV28 and TRBJ1-6 gives the whole variable domain DVKVTQSSRYLVKRTGEKVFLECVQDMDHENMFWYRQDPGLGLRLIYFSYDVKMKEKGDIPEGYSVSREKKERFSLILESASTNQTSMYLCASSDRVFGNSPLHFGNGTRLTVT.

Worth noting for this clone: At one end, the junction sequence differs from germline, possibly due to a read error. This chain connects TRBV7-8 to TRBJ2-7; possibly TRBD2 for D (5 bases). Germline V gene sequence: CDR1 SGHVS, CDR2 FQNEAQ. The CDR3 has 12 residues. CDR3 bases: TGTGCCAGCAGCTCCGAGGGTCGGTCTTTAGTCTTC. Protein: CASSSEGRSLVF.

The chain carries TRBV6-6 and TRBJ2-3; the match to TRBD2 covers 11 bases. CDR3 length: 16 residues. CDR1 is MNHNY, CDR2 SVGAGI, per germline (reference sequence). J gave up 4 bases and V 5 bases, and 8 bases lay outside the gene matches. CDR3 in amino acids: CASSHGGTSGSDTQYF. CDR3 DNA: TGTGCCAGCAGTCACGGGGGGACTAGCGGATCAGATACGCAGTATTTT.

The J gene is TRBJ1-1, the V gene TRBV6-5; tentatively, D is TRBD1 (6 bases). V shed 4 bases and J shed 2 bases, with 17 bases lying between them. CDR1 is MNHEY, CDR2 SVGAGI, per germline. This CDR3 contains 16 residues. The CDR3 sequence is CASSLRGAQTNTEAFF. CDR3 coding DNA: TGTGCCAGCAGTTTACGGGGGGCGCAGACTAACACTGAAGCTTTCTTT.

This rearrangement joins TRBV6-2 or TRBV6-3 to TRBJ2-7; possibly TRBD2 for D (5 bases). V was trimmed by 0 bases and J by 4 bases, leaving 10 bases between them. The CDR3 has 14 amino acids. Per germline, CDR1 MNHEY and CDR2 SVGEGT. The CDR3 protein is CASSYSGVYYEQYF. In DNA, the CDR3 is TGTGCCAGCAGTTACTCCGGGGTCTATTACGAGCAGTACTTC.

The rearrangement joins TRBV7-2 to TRBJ1-1, with no clear D. V shed 3 bases and J shed 1 base, with 6 bases lying between them. In germline, CDR1 is SGHTA, CDR2 FQGNSA. The CDR3 has 13 residues. Here the CDR3 reads CASSFGSNTEAFF. DNA of the CDR3: TGTGCCAGCAGCTTCGGGTCGAACACTGAAGCTTTCTTT.

This clone appeared a single time. The CDR3 sequence: CASEYTDTQYF. In DNA form, the CDR3 reads TGTGCCTCTGAATACACAGATACGCAGTATTTT. V usage is TRBV6-6 and J usage is TRBJ2-3; D uncertain. The CDR3 is 11 residues long. Germline assignment: CDR1 MNHNY and CDR2 SVGAGI (reference sequence). The ends were cut back, 11 bases at V and 2 bases at J, with 8 bases in the middle.

The CDR3 DNA is TGTGCCAGCAGCACGGATATTAACTATGGCTACACCTTC. Its translation is CASSTDINYGYTF. The J gene is TRBJ1-2, the V gene TRBV11-2; D call uncertain. Trimming removed 5 bases at V and 1 base at J, with 8 bases between. The CDR3 contains 13 residues. Looked up from germline, CDR1 is SGHAT and CDR2 is FQNNGV.

This chain uses TRBV4-1 with TRBJ2-2; D is perhaps TRBD1 (5 bases). Germline V gene sequence: CDR1 MGHRA, CDR2 YSYEKL. The ends were cut back, 5 bases at V and 1 base at J, with 14 bases in the middle. This CDR3 contains 16 residues. This chain's CDR3 is CASSALHRGNTGELFF. In DNA, the CDR3 is TGCGCCAGCAGCGCTCTTCATAGGGGGAACACCGGGGAGCTGTTTTTT.

The chain has TRBV3-1 (or the pseudogene TRBV3-2) and TRBJ1-3, with D maybe TRBD1 (5 bases). The germline CDR1 and CDR2 sequences are LGHDT and YNNKEL (reference sequence). Trimming pared 5 bases from V and 3 bases from J, leaving 11 bases between. The CDR3 is made up of 14 amino acids. CDR3 region: CASSVIGVGNTIYF. CDR3 nucleotide sequence: TGTGCCAGCAGCGTGATAGGGGTTGGAAACACCATATATTTT.

The chain links TRBV6-6 to TRBJ2-6; D unclear. CDR1 is MNHNY and CDR2 is SVGAGI in the germline V gene (reference sequence). The CDR3 loop spans 14 amino acids. The V end was cut by 8 bases, the J end by 0 bases, with 8 bases between. The CDR3 DNA sequence: TGTGCCAGCCTCGAACACTCTGGGGCCAACGTCCTGACTTTC. Its translation: CASLEHSGANVLTF.

The chain has TRBV5-1 and TRBJ1-2; 7 nucleotides match TRBD1. The trim removed 4 bases at V and 1 base at J, leaving 4 bases unmatched. CDR3 length: 14 residues. Germline V lookup: CDR1 SGHRS, CDR2 YFSETQ. The CDR3 DNA sequence: TGCGCCAGCAGCACCGGGACAGATAACTATGGCTACACCTTC. It specifies CASSTGTDNYGYTF. Full variable domain (rest looked up from reference TRBV5-1 and TRBJ1-2): KAGVTQTPRYLIKTRGQQVTLSCSPISGHRSVSWYQQTPGQGLQFLFEYFSETQRNKGNFPGRFSGRQFSNSRSEMNVSTLELGDSALYLCASSTGTDNYGYTFGSGTRLTVV.

The J gene is TRBJ1-5, the V gene TRBV6-1, with a weak D call TRBD1 (6 bases). Germline loops: CDR1 MNHNS, CDR2 SASEGT. The V end was cut by 3 bases, the J end by 1 base, with 10 bases between. This CDR3 has 15 residues. CDR3 sequence (DNA): TGTGCCAGCAGTGAGACAGGCGGAAGCAATCAGCCCCAGCATTTT. Encoded protein: CASSETGGSNQPQHF.